This T cell receptor (beta chain) is drawn from a study of cytomegalovirus exposure and HLA in healthy donors. About this clone itself: Antigen: not known.

V was clipped by 1 base and J by 8 bases; unmatched bases: 8. CDR1 SEHNR and CDR2 FQNEAQ come from the germline V gene (reference sequence). The CDR3 consists of 15 residues. The study, taken as a whole, reports: Most CMV-associated TCR beta chains appeared HLA-restricted in a later analysis.

The primer mix had 60 Vbeta and 13 Jbeta primers. Using immunoSEQ multiplex PCR, the repertoire was profiled, and TCRdb retains in-frame clones only, with some absent. The profile shows 110,000 to 150,000 clones, around four fifths of them singletons. The sequence was collected from a female donor in good health and CMV-seronegative. Material for sequencing was PBMCs. V gene TRBV7-9 combines with J gene TRBJ2-1; 7 bases are shared with TRBD2. In DNA form, the CDR3 reads TGTGCCAGCAGCTTAGATGGGGGGGGGAAAGATGAGCAGTTCTTC. Its translation: CASSLDGGGKDEQFF.